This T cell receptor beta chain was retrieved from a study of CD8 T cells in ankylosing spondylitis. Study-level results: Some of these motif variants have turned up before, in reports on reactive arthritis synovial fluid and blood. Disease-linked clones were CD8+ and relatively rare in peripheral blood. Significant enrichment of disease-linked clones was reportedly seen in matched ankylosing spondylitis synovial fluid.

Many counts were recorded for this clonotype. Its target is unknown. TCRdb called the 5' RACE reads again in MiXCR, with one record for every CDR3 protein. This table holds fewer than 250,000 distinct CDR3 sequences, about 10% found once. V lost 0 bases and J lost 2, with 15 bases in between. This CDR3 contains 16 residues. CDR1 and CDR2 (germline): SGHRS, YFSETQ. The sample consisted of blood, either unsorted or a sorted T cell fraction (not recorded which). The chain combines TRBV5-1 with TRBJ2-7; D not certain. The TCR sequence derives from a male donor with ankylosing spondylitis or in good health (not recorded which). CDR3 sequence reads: CASSLAGTSSAYEQYF. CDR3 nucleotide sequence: TGCGCCAGCAGCTTGGCCGGAACCTCAAGCGCCTACGAGCAGTACTTC.